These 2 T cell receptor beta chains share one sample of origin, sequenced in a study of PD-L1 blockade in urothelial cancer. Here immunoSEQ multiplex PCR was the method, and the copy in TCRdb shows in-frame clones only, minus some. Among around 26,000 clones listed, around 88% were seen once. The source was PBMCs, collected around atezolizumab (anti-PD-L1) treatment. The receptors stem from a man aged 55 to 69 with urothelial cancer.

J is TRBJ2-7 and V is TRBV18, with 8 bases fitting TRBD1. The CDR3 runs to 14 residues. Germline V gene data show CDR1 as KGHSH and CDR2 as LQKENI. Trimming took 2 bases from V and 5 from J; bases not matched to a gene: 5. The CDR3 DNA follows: TGTGCCAGCTCACCAAAGGACAGGGCCCACGAGCAGTACTTC. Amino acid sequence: CASSPKDRAHEQYF.

CDR3 residues: CASSKGTAGNQPQHF. In DNA form, the CDR3 reads TGTGCCAGCAGCAAAGGGACGGCGGGGAATCAGCCCCAGCATTTT. The V call is TRBV7-6, the J call TRBJ1-5; D perhaps matches TRBD1 (5 bases). V lost 5 bases to trimming and J lost 4 bases, with 15 bases between them. CDR1 SGHVS and CDR2 FNYEAQ come from the germline V gene. This CDR3 region has 15 residues.